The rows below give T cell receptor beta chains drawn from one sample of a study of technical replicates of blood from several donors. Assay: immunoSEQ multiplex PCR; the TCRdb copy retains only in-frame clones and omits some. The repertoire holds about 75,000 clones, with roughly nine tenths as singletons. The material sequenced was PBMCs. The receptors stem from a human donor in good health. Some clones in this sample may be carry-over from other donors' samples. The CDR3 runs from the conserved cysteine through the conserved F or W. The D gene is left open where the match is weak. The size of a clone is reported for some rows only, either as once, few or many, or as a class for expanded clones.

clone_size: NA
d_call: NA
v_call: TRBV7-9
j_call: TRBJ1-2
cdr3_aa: CASRPPRNYGYTF
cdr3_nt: TGTGCCAGCAGACCCCCGAGGAACTATGGCTACACCTTC

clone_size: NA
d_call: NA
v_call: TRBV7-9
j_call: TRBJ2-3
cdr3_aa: CASSPVGADTQYF
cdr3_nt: TGTGCCAGCAGCCCCGTCGGGGCAGATACGCAGTATTTT

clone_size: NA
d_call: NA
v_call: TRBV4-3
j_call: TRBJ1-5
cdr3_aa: CASSQDREANQPQHF
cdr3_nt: TGCGCCAGCAGCCAAGATCGGGAAGCTAATCAGCCCCAGCATTTT

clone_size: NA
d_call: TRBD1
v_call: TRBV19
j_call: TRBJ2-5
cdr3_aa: CASSMQGAIETQYF
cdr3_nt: TGTGCCAGTAGTATGCAGGGGGCAATTGAGACCCAGTACTTC

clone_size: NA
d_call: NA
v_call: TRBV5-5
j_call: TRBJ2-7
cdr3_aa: CASSLVGRSYEQYF
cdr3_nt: TGTGCCAGCAGTCTGGTTGGGAGGTCCTACGAGCAGTACTTC

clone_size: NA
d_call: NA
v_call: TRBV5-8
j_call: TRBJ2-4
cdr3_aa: CASSLVAGLRYF
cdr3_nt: TGTGCCAGCAGCTTGGTCGCAGGGCTTAGGTACTTC

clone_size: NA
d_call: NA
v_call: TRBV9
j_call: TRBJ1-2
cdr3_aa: CASSPYHREDYGYTF
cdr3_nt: TGTGCCAGCAGCCCCTACCACAGGGAAGACTATGGCTACACCTTC

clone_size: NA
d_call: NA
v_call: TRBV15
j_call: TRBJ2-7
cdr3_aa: CATSRDLGLASTSRSEQYF
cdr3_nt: TGTGCCACCAGCAGAGATCTGGGGCTGGCCAGCACATCTCGGAGCGAGCAGTACTTC

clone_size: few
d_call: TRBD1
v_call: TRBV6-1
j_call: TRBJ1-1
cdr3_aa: CASSEPADRATEAFF
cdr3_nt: TGTGCCAGCAGCGAACCCGCTGACAGGGCTACTGAAGCTTTCTTT

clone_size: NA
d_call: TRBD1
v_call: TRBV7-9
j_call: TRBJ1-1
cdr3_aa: CASSLQGEHPMNTEAFF
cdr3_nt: TGTGCCAGCAGCTTACAGGGGGAGCATCCCATGAACACTGAAGCTTTCTTT

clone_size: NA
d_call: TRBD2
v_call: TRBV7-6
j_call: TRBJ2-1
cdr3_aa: CASSWGRGGGYNEQFF
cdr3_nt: TGTGCCAGCAGCTGGGGAAGGGGCGGGGGATACAATGAGCAGTTCTTC

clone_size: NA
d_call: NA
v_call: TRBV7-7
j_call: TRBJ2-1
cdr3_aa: CASSPLGGLLGEFF
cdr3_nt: TGTGCCAGCAGCCCCCTCGGTGGGCTGCTGGGTGAGTTCTTC

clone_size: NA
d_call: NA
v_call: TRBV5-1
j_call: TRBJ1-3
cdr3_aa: CASSLDGQTTGNTIYF
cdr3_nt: TGCGCCAGCAGCTTGGATGGGCAGACGACCGGAAACACCATATATTTT

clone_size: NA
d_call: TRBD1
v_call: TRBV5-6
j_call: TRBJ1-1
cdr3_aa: CASSPFDRVNTEAFF
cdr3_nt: TGTGCCAGCAGCCCTTTCGACAGGGTGAACACTGAAGCTTTCTTT

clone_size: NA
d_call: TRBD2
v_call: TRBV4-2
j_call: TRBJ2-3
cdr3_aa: CASSQGTSADTQYF
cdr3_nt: TGTGCCAGCAGCCAAGGGACTAGCGCAGATACGCAGTATTTT

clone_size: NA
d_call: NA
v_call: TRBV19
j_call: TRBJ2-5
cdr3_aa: CASSPGGETQYF
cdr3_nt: TGTGCCAGTAGTCCCGGGGGAGAGACCCAGTACTTC

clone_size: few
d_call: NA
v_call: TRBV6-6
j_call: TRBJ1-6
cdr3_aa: CASSAQQSSYNSPLHF
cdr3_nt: TGTGCCAGCAGTGCCCAACAGAGCTCCTATAATTCACCCCTCCACTTT